The TCR beta chain described here comes from a study of identical twins (dated by TCRdb to between 2015 and 2016). Regarding the research as a whole: To test whether fetal clonotypes persist, this study deep-sequenced TCR alpha and beta repertoires from monozygotic twins, from unrelated adults of various ages, and from cord blood. To rule out contamination, replicate twin experiments were performed at different times with different library preparation protocols.

The library came from 5' RACE. The listed sequencing device is Illumina HiSeq 2000. A universal primer binding site was added through template switching, and the final cDNA carried a unique molecular identifier so that TCR cDNA molecules could be counted accurately. First-strand cDNA for TCR alpha and beta chains was synthesized from specific primers in the conserved constant-segment region. To control for contamination, every cDNA library carried two barcodes: a SMART-Mk sample barcode plus Illumina barcodes. TruSeq adapter sequences along with Illumina sample barcodes were introduced in two successive PCR steps. The Illumina HiSeq platform was used with custom primers to sequence TCR alpha and beta cDNA libraries. In the source study's methods: Unique molecular identifiers were extracted from raw reads with MiGEC, and CDR3 positions were determined with MiXCR. For each individual, recombination models were inferred using an EM algorithm with the repgenHMM and IGoR tools. Shared clonotypes were analyzed with the tcR package in R, and sharing was normalized by the product of cloneset sizes. Out-of-frame nonproductive sequences were analyzed to study raw recombination free of thymic and clonal selection effects. The public sequencing data were trimmed at Q25 with fastp and processed into clonotypes with MiXCR by TCRdb, which kept only in-frame beta chains. Each entry merges the rows of one CDR3 protein and shows their most common DNA and genes. TCRdb's processing, not the authors', yielded these V and J calls. Counted in this sample were some 1,700,000 distinct CDR3 sequences; less than 35% of them appeared once. The ten largest clonotypes hold about 0.27% of the sample.

Here is what the overall study found, with its caveats: In monozygotic twins, out-of-frame TCR alpha sharing was systematically underestimated by recombination models, although the models agreed with sharing between unrelated individuals. Zero-insertion analyses could be partly confounded by invariant T cells such as MAIT and iNKT, although diverse VJ usage argued against such confounding for most clonotypes. Because the same donors could not be followed over many years, the conclusions depended on cross-sectional statistical analysis. Compared with coincidental sharing between unrelated individuals, out-of-frame TCR alpha sequences shared between twins had an excess of sequences with low generation probability. Excess twin sharing in beta out-of-frame sequences was weaker because fewer shared sequences lowered the signal-to-noise ratio. Fewer insertions were carried by abundant cord blood beta clonotypes, a similar but weaker trend appeared in young adult naive repertoires, and no such trend appeared in memory repertoires.

V is reduced by 3 bases and J by 4 bases, leaving a spacing of 10 bases between them. Spanning cysteine to phenylalanine, the CDR3 consists of 13 amino acids. The sequence is cut down to CDR3 DNA, 39 bases in frame from base 1. As encoded in the germline V gene (reference sequence), CDR1 is SEHNR while CDR2 is FQNEAQ. This clonotype was found many times. The antigen it binds to is not known. No much larger clone is present one base from it, and per-base qualities are unavailable. All donors were healthy Caucasians. The receptor's source is a newborn girl in good health. This chain joins TRBV7-9 to TRBJ2-7, and the D gene may be TRBD1, 6 bases matching. The sequenced material came from cord blood. The nucleotide sequence is TGTGCCAGCAGCTTTTCAACAGGGTACGAGCAGTACTTC. The resulting protein is CASSFSTGYEQYF. The CDR3, completed at both ends by the reference TRBV7-9 and TRBJ2-7 genes, gives the full variable domain DTGVSQNPRHKITKRGQNVTFRCDPISEHNRLYWYRQTLGQGPEFLTYFQNEAQLEKSRLLSDRFSAERPKGSFSTLEIQRTEQGDSAMYLCASSFSTGYEQYFGPGTRLTVT.